This paragraph covers one T cell receptor beta chain sequence. Its antigen remains unidentified. Germline CDR1 is SGHRS and CDR2 is YFSETQ. This CDR3 spans 12 amino acids. V dropped 5 bases and J dropped 5; count of bases not matched to a gene: 3. Sequencing was performed with immunoSEQ multiplex PCR; in TCRdb, only in-frame clones are kept and a portion is missing. Among 330,000 or so clones listed, 90% were seen once. These data belong to a study of Ad26.COV2.S vaccination and SARS-CoV-2 variants. Across the whole study: As a participant in COV1001, the donor was in the Ad26.COV2.S trial arm. Once, or twice with 56 days between doses, Ad26.COV2.S was given intramuscularly.

Study results and caveats: Recipients given vaccine exceeded placebo recipients in spike-specific TCR breadth.

As for treatment: 19 received Ad26.COV2.S at low or high dose, single or two shots; about 5 received placebo; per-sample allocation not given. Sampling occurred on day 63 after the first vaccine or placebo injection. This vaccine is an Ad26 vector that expresses the Wuhan-strain SARS-CoV-2 spike. The sequence derives from a person aged 18 to 59 who received the Ad26.COV2.S COVID-19 vaccine or a placebo. The source was peripheral blood, collected in a trial of Ad26.COV2.S vaccine versus placebo. This sequence joins TRBV5-1 and TRBJ2-5; 7 positions agree with TRBD2. CDR3 in amino acids: CASRGGSETQYF. The CDR3 DNA follows: TGCGCCAGCAGGGGAGGGAGCGAGACCCAGTACTTC.